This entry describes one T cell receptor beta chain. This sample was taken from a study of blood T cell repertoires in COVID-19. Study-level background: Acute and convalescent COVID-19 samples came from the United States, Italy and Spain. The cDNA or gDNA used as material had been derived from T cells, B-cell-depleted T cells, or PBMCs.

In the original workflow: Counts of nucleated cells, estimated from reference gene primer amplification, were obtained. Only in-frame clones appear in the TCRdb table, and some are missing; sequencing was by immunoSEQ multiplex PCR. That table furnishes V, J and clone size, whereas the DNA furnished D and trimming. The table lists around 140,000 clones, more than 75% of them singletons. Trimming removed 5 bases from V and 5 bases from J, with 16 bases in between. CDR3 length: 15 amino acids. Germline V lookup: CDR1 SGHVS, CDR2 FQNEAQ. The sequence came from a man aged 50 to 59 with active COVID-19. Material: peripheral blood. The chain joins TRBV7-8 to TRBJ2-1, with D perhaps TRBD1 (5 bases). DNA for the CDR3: TGTGCCAGCAGCCAAAGGGGTGGGTTGCACAATGAGCAGTTCTTC. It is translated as CASSQRGGLHNEQFF.